A selection of T cell receptor beta chains follows, all from one sample in a study of OX40 agonist ivuxolimab in advanced cancers. TCRdb's table, derived via immunoSEQ multiplex PCR, lists solely in-frame clones and lacks some. This table has about 16,000 clones, 75% to 95% appearing once. The input for sequencing was CD4+ or CD8+ T cells sorted from blood, taken in a trial of the OX40 agonist ivuxolimab. The receptor set was obtained from an adult with an advanced solid tumor such as melanoma, head and neck, liver or kidney cancer. Both conserved end residues are part of each CDR3. A D gene is named only where the DNA matches it firmly. The listing skips clone size in some rows; elsewhere it reads once, few, many or a size class.

d_call clone_size j_call v_call cdr3_aa cdr3_nt
TRBD1 NA TRBJ2-6 TRBV2 CASRETGSLSVLTF TGTGCCAGCAGGGAGACAGGGTCCCTCTCCGTCCTGACTTTC
NA NA TRBJ2-1 TRBV5-1 CASRTGYSYNEQFF TGCGCCAGCAGAACGGGATACTCCTACAATGAGCAGTTCTTC
NA NA TRBJ1-2 TRBV27 CASSPSGRVGYTF TGTGCCAGCAGCCCAAGCGGCAGGGTTGGCTACACCTTC
NA once TRBJ1-1 TRBV5-8 CASSFSSGTLNTEAFF TGTGCCAGCAGCTTTAGTTCGGGGACACTGAACACTGAAGCTTTCTTT
NA NA TRBJ2-3 TRBV27 CASSSLASDTQYF TGTGCCAGCAGTTCTCTAGCGTCAGATACGCAGTATTTT
NA NA TRBJ2-7 TRBV6-5 CASSYQDRGRGDF TGTGCCAGCAGTTACCAAGACCGTGGTCGTGGGGACTTC
NA NA TRBJ2-6 TRBV21-1 CASSPQGPSGANVLTF TGTGCCAGCAGCCCCCAGGGTCCCTCTGGGGCCAACGTCCTGACTTTC
TRBD1 NA TRBJ2-1 TRBV29-1 CSASRPTGHYNEQFF TGCAGCGCCTCTCGGCCGACAGGGCACTACAATGAGCAGTTCTTC
TRBD1 once TRBJ2-7 TRBV4-3 CASSQDYRGQLYF TGCGCCAGCAGCCAAGATTATAGGGGACAGTTGTACTTC
NA NA TRBJ1-5 TRBV10-3 CAIGAYNQPQHF TGTGCCATCGGAGCTTACAATCAGCCCCAGCATTTT
NA NA TRBJ2-7 TRBV5-1 CASSLAWISGTGEQYF TGTGCCAGCAGCTTGGCCTGGATTAGCGGGACAGGCGAGCAGTACTTC
NA NA TRBJ2-5 TRBV6-1 CASRSREETQYF TGTGCCAGCAGGTCAAGGGAAGAGACCCAGTACTTC
NA NA TRBJ1-3 TRBV19 CASSIGTFSGNTIYF TGTGCCAGTAGTATAGGCACCTTCTCTGGAAACACCATATATTTT
NA NA TRBJ2-3 TRBV5-6 CASSLRGGQRTDTQYF TGTGCCAGCAGCTTGAGAGGGGGTCAAAGGACAGATACGCAGTATTTT
NA NA TRBJ2-2 TRBV29-1 CSVGPGLNRELFF TGCAGCGTAGGACCGGGACTTAACAGGGAGCTGTTTTTT